This entry features one T cell receptor beta chain sequence. Its antigen remains unidentified. The data were taken from a study of T cell responses to AZD1222 COVID-19 vaccine. CDR1 and CDR2 (germline): MNHEY, SVGAGI. The CDR3 has 14 amino acids. V was trimmed by 2 bases and J by 1 base, leaving 8 bases between them. Broader study findings: Females made up more of the donors, who were largely white British, and clonal diversity may have come out too low. Two AZD1222 administrations were followed by greater Spike-specific TCR breadth and depth. Unmutated variant regions reportedly attract nearly half of all spike-specific TCRs.

TCRdb keeps only in-frame clones here, not all; method: immunoSEQ multiplex PCR. The sample contains 150,000 to 200,000 clones, 70% to 90% of which appear only once. This sample comprised peripheral blood, obtained 28 days after the second AZD1222 dose. The chain carries TRBV6-5 and TRBJ1-1; no reliable D call. The TCR sequence derives from an adult who received the AZD1222 COVID-19 vaccine. The CDR3 loop is CASSYDPRNTEAFF. In nucleotides, the CDR3 is TGTGCCAGCAGTTACGACCCCCGGAACACTGAAGCTTTCTTT.